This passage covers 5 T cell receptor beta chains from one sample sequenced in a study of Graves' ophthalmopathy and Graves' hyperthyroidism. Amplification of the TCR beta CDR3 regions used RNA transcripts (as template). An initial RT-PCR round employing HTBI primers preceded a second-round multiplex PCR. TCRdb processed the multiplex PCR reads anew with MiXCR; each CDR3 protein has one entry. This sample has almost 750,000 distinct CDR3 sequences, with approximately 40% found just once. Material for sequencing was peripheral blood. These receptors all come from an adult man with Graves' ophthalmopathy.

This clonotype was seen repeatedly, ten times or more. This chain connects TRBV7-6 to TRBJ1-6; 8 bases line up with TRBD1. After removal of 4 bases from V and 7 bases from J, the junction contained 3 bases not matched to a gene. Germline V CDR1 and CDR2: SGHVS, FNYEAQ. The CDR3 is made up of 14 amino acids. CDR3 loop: CASSSGQENSPLHF. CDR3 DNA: TGTGCCAGCAGCTCGGGACAGGAAAATTCACCCCTCCACTTT. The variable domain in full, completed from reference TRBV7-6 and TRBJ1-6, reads GAGVSQSPRYKVTKRGQDVALRCDPISGHVSLYWYRQALGQGPEFLTYFNYEAQQDKSGLPNDRFSAERPEGSISTLTIQRTEQRDSAMYRCASSSGQENSPLHFGNGTRLTVT.

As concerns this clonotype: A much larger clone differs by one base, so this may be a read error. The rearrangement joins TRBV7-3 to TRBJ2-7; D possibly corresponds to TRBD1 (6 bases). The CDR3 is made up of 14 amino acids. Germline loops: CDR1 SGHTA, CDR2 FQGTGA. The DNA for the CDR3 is TGTGCCAGCAGCTCCCGGGACACCTCCTACGAGCATTACTTC. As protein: CASSSRDTSYEHYF.

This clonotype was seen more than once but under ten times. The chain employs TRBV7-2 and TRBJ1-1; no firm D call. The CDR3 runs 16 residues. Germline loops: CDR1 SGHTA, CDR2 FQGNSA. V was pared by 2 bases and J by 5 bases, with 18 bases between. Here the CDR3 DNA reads TGTGCCAGCAGCTTAACAACCTCTCTGGGAAATACTGAAGCTTTCTTT. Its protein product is CASSLTTSLGNTEAFF.

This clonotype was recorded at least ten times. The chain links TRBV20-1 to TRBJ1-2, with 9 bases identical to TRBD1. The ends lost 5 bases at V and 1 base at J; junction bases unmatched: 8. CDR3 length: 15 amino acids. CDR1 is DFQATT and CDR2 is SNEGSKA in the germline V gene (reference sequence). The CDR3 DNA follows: TGCAGTGCTGAGGACAGGGGACGCCGTAACTATGGCTACACCTTC. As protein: CSAEDRGRRNYGYTF.

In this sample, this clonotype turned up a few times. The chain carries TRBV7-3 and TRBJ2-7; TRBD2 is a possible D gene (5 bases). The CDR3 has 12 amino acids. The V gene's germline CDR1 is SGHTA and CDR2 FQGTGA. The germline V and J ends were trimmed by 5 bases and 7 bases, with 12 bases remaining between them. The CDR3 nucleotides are TGTGCCAGCAGCCCCTCCGGAGGAGAGCAGTACTTC. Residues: CASSPSGGEQYF.